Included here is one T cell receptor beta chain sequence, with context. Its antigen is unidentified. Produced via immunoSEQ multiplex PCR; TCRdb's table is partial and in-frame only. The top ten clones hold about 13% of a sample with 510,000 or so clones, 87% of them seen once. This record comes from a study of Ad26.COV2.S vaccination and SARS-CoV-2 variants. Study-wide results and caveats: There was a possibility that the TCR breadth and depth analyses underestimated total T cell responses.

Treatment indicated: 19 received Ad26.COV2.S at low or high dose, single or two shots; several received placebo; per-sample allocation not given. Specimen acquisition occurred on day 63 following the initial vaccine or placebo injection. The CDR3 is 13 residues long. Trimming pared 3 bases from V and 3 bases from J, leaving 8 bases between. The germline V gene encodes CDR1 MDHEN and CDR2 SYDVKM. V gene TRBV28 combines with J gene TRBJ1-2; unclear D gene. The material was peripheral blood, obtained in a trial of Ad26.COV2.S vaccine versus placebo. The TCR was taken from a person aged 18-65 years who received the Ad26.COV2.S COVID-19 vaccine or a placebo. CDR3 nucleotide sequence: TGTGCCAGCAGTTTGGCCGCAGACTATGGCTACACCTTC. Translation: CASSLAADYGYTF.